The 29 T cell receptor beta chains below all came from one sample that was sequenced in a study of monozygotic twins with inflammatory bowel disease. TCRdb re-called the 5' RACE reads and shows each CDR3 protein once, DNA omitted. The sample spans fewer than 200,000 distinct CDR3 sequences; the ten largest clones claim 2.8%. Sequencing was done on a sample of blood. The receptors were sampled from a human donor with ulcerative colitis or Crohn's disease, or a healthy co-twin of an affected twin (not recorded which).

The J gene is TRBJ2-1, the V gene TRBV7-3; TCRdb calls TRBD2, which cannot be checked without DNA. CDR1 SGHTA and CDR2 FQGTGA come from the germline V gene. The CDR3 covers 13 residues. This chain's CDR3 is CASSLGGGNEQFF.

The V call is TRBV12-3 or TRBV12-4, the J call TRBJ2-1; TCRdb selects TRBD1, and the lack of DNA leaves this call unchecked. This CDR3 comprises 14 residues. The CDR3 protein is CASTWTGQGDEQFF.

The chain recombines TRBV5-6 with TRBJ1-4; the TRBD1 assignment by TCRdb is unverifiable without DNA. Germline lookup yields CDR1 SGHDT and CDR2 YYEEEE. The CDR3 sequence is 16 residues long. This CDR3 is CASSNQPRGTNEKLFF.

The chain combines TRBV10-2 with TRBJ2-5. The CDR3 length is 12 residues. Germline V gives CDR1 WSHSY, CDR2 SAAADI. The CDR3 loop is CASQVGQETQYF.

J is TRBJ1-3 and V is TRBV29-1; absent DNA, TCRdb's TRBD1 call cannot be checked. The CDR3 has 16 residues. The germline V gene encodes CDR1 SQVTM and CDR2 ANQGSEA. The CDR3 spells CSLSVGGIYSGNTIYF.

V gene TRBV27 combines with J gene TRBJ2-2; TCRdb reports TRBD2, a call that lacks DNA to check it against. Germline CDR1 and CDR2: MNHEY and SMNVEV (reference sequence). CDR3 length: 16 amino acids. CDR3: CASTSVAERNTGELFF.

The chain couples TRBV5-1 to TRBJ2-1; TCRdb's D call of TRBD1 is untestable without DNA. This CDR3 is built from 14 residues. The V gene's germline CDR1 is SGHRS and CDR2 YFSETQ. The CDR3: CASSTGPTDTEQFF. Using reference TRBV5-1 and TRBJ2-1 for the parts outside the CDR3, the full variable domain is KAGVTQTPRYLIKTRGQQVTLSCSPISGHRSVSWYQQTPGQGLQFLFEYFSETQRNKGNFPGRFSGRQFSNSRSEMNVSTLELGDSALYLCASSTGPTDTEQFFGPGTRLTVL.

The CDR3 sequence: CASSYSVNNEQFF. The chain carries TRBV6-5 and TRBJ2-1. CDR3 length: 13 amino acids. CDR1 MNHEY and CDR2 SVGAGI come from the germline V gene.

The genes are TRBV12-3 or TRBV12-4 and TRBJ1-4. The CDR3 is 13 amino acids. Here the CDR3 reads CASSFKQNEKLFF.

CDR3: CASSETYEQYF. The chain couples TRBV12-3 or TRBV12-4 to TRBJ2-7. The CDR3 totals 11 residues.

V and J are TRBV5-1 and TRBJ1-5; TCRdb reports TRBD1, a call that lacks DNA to check it against. The germline V gene encodes CDR1 SGHRS and CDR2 YFSETQ. The CDR3 has 14 residues. The CDR3 region is CASSPWLGDQPQHF.

The rearrangement joins TRBV4-1 to TRBJ2-7; TCRdb lists TRBD2, though no DNA is available to test this call. Germline CDR1 is MGHRA and CDR2 is YSYEKL. The CDR3 loop spans 14 amino acids. This chain's CDR3 is CASRPGLADYEQYF.

The rearrangement uses TRBV5-1 and TRBJ2-2; absent DNA, TCRdb's TRBD1 call cannot be checked. The length of the CDR3 is 16 residues. Germline CDR1 reads SGHRS; CDR2 reads YFSETQ. The CDR3 protein is CASSLDRPGHTGELFF.

The V call is TRBV12-3 or TRBV12-4, the J call TRBJ2-1. The CDR3 runs to 15 residues. Here the CDR3 reads CASSSSISSYNEQFF.

This chain joins TRBV7-2 and TRBJ2-4; TCRdb selects TRBD1, and the lack of DNA leaves this call unchecked. The germline V gene encodes CDR1 SGHTA and CDR2 FQGNSA. This CDR3 is 14 amino acids long. The CDR3 region is CATSRGGGKNMQYF.

The gene calls are TRBV29-1 and TRBJ2-1; checking the TCRdb D call of TRBD1 is not possible without DNA. Germline V gene data show CDR1 as SQVTM and CDR2 as ANQGSEA. The CDR3 spans 14 residues. CDR3 sequence: CSVEDPLDSPEQFF.

The chain combines TRBV3-1 with TRBJ1-1; as DNA is missing, the TRBD1 call by TCRdb cannot be tested. There are 14 residues in the CDR3. Germline values: CDR1 LGHDT, CDR2 YNNKEL (reference sequence). CDR3 region: CASSRRDTREEAFF.

CDR3 region: CASSSSGGNQPQHF. The gene calls are TRBV5-5 and TRBJ1-5. Germline V gene lookup returns CDR1 SGHKS and CDR2 YYEKEE (reference sequence). The CDR3 consists of 14 residues.

The gene calls are TRBV11-2 and TRBJ2-1. The CDR3 is made up of 15 amino acids. Germline assignment: CDR1 SGHAT and CDR2 FQNNGV. The CDR3 protein is CASSSNLRSYNEQFF.

The chain recombines TRBV4-3 with TRBJ1-4; TCRdb selects TRBD1, and the lack of DNA leaves this call unchecked. The germline gives CDR1 LGHNA, CDR2 YSLEER. The CDR3 covers 16 residues. This CDR3 reads CASSQDGATTNEKLFF.

V and J are TRBV15 and TRBJ2-1. CDR3 length: 15 amino acids. Looked up from germline, CDR1 is LNHNV and CDR2 is YYDKDF (reference sequence). CDR3 amino acids: CATSISRTQYNEQFF.

The chain couples TRBV7-2 to TRBJ2-3; the TRBD1 assignment by TCRdb is unverifiable without DNA. The CDR3 is 12 amino acids. Germline loops: CDR1 SGHTA, CDR2 FQGNSA. The CDR3 protein is CASSGTTDTQYF.

The genes are TRBV5-1 and TRBJ2-1; the TCRdb D gene call, TRBD1, has no DNA to confirm it. The CDR3 extends over 15 amino acids. Germline-derived CDR1 and CDR2 are SGHRS and YFSETQ. This chain's CDR3 is CASSYGQGNYNEQFF.

The V and J genes are TRBV5-4 and TRBJ2-4; the TCRdb D gene call, TRBD1, has no DNA to confirm it. CDR1 is SGHNT and CDR2 is YYREEE in the germline V gene (reference sequence). The CDR3 spans 17 residues. The CDR3 here is CASTRGGAGTAKNIQYF.

The chain combines TRBV20-1 with TRBJ1-5; with no DNA, the TCRdb D assignment of TRBD1 cannot be verified. The CDR3 extends over 16 amino acids. CDR1 and CDR2 (germline): DFQATT, SNEGSKA (reference sequence). CDR3 in amino acids: CSARPWTGTSNQPQHF.

The V and J genes are TRBV3-1 and TRBJ2-2; there is no DNA to check the TCRdb D call of TRBD2. The CDR3 runs to 15 residues. The germline CDR1 and CDR2 sequences are LGHDT and YNNKEL (reference sequence). The CDR3 region is CASSQVGLNTGELFF.

V usage is TRBV5-1 and J usage is TRBJ2-7; lacking DNA, the TRBD2 call made by TCRdb goes unchecked. The CDR3 consists of 14 residues. Germline CDR1 SGHRS, CDR2 YFSETQ. CDR3 loop: CASSLLTSGYEQYF.

The chain joins TRBV4-1 to TRBJ2-2; as DNA is missing, the TRBD1 call by TCRdb cannot be tested. CDR3 length equals 15 residues. Germline-derived CDR1 and CDR2 are MGHRA and YSYEKL. The CDR3 region is CASSRDRDGAGELFF.

The chain is built from TRBV5-1 and TRBJ2-1. Germline loops: CDR1 SGHRS, CDR2 YFSETQ. The CDR3 covers 15 residues. CDR3 protein: CASSSYPNSYNEQFF.